The 24 T cell receptor beta chains given below trace back to one sample, sequenced in a study of T cells in Graves' hyperthyroidism and ophthalmopathy. The investigators amplified TCR beta CDR3 regions from RNA transcripts. HTBI primers were used for first-round RT-PCR of the TCR CDR3. From the multiplex PCR reads, TCRdb called clonotypes with MiXCR, one entry per CDR3 protein. In the table there are a few hundred thousand distinct CDR3 sequences, 20% to 25% of which are singletons. The source material was blood. The receptors here all came from a man aged 18 to 30 with Graves' hyperthyroidism.

The sample holds many counts of this clonotype. J is TRBJ2-7 and V is TRBV6-5; a weak D match, TRBD1 (6 bases). Germline assignment: CDR1 MNHEY and CDR2 SVGAGI. The CDR3 is 16 amino acids. Trimming stripped 0 bases from V and 3 bases from J, with 15 bases between. CDR3 region: CASSYSSNRDVYEQYF. The CDR3 DNA sequence: TGTGCCAGCAGTTACTCTTCTAACAGGGACGTCTACGAGCAGTACTTC.

The genes are TRBV6-1 and TRBJ2-5; D ambiguous. Germline V gives CDR1 MNHNS, CDR2 SASEGT. Trimming pared 0 bases from V and 5 bases from J, leaving 13 bases between. This CDR3 has 15 amino acids. CDR3 sequence reads: CASSEAGSVIETQYF. Written as DNA, the CDR3 is TGTGCCAGCAGTGAAGCGGGCAGCGTTATCGAGACCCAGTACTTC.

This clonotype was observed at least ten times. V is TRBV27 and J is TRBJ2-7; D gene unclear. This CDR3 spans 13 amino acids. The V end was cut by 2 bases, the J end by 3 bases, with 8 bases between. CDR1 is MNHEY and CDR2 is SMNVEV in the germline V gene (reference sequence). CDR3 protein: CASSLEDGYEQYF. CDR3 coding DNA: TGTGCCAGCAGTTTAGAGGACGGCTACGAGCAGTACTTC.

This clonotype was seen only once. This chain joins TRBV28 and TRBJ2-7, with 9 nucleotides matching TRBD2. Looked up from germline, CDR1 is MDHEN and CDR2 is SYDVKM. The CDR3 is 15 amino acids. The trim removed 4 bases at V and 3 bases at J, leaving 7 bases unmatched. CDR3 coding DNA: TGTGCCAGCAGTTCGGGCGGGAGGGCCCTCTACGAGCAGTACTTC. This codes for CASSSGGRALYEQYF.

This clonotype was recorded many times. The V call is TRBV5-1, the J call TRBJ2-2; D unclear. From germline, CDR1 is SGHRS and CDR2 YFSETQ. The CDR3 totals 12 residues. Trimming removed 2 bases from V and 6 bases from J, with 5 bases in between. CDR3 sequence: CASSFNAGELFF. The DNA for the CDR3 is TGCGCCAGCAGCTTTAATGCCGGGGAGCTGTTTTTT. Filled out from reference TRBV5-1 and TRBJ2-2, the complete variable domain reads KAGVTQTPRYLIKTRGQQVTLSCSPISGHRSVSWYQQTPGQGLQFLFEYFSETQRNKGNFPGRFSGRQFSNSRSEMNVSTLELGDSALYLCASSFNAGELFFGEGSRLTVL.

This clonotype was found many times. The rearrangement joins TRBV12-3 or TRBV12-4 to TRBJ1-3; D is unclear. This CDR3 comprises 18 residues. V lost 5 bases, J lost 0 bases, and 20 bases lay in between. CDR3 nucleotides: TGTGCCAGCAGTCTCCCGGGTGGGGAGTCCCTCTCTGGAAACACCATATATTTT. Protein product: CASSLPGGESLSGNTIYF.

This clonotype was observed many times. The chain joins TRBV28 to TRBJ1-1; D is ambiguous. Between the trimmed V and J ends, which lost 6 bases and 5 bases, there was a span of 10 bases. The CDR3 covers 12 residues. Germline CDR1 and CDR2: MDHEN and SYDVKM. CDR3 loop: CASRVPNTEAFF. In nucleotides, the CDR3 is TGTGCCAGCAGAGTCCCGAATACTGAAGCTTTCTTT.

The V and J genes are TRBV5-1 and TRBJ2-6; TRBD2 is a possible D gene (6 bases). The V gene lost 4 bases and the J gene lost 0 bases, with 14 bases spanning the gap. This CDR3 is built from 17 residues. Per germline, CDR1 SGHRS and CDR2 YFSETQ. The CDR3 sequence is CASSHYPGGSGANVLTF. For the CDR3, the DNA is TGCGCCAGCAGCCACTACCCCGGGGGCTCTGGGGCCAACGTCCTGACTTTC.

This clonotype was observed many times. The chain combines TRBV28 with TRBJ1-5; D unresolved. Germline CDR1 MDHEN, CDR2 SYDVKM. The CDR3 sequence is 14 residues long. Trimming cost V 3 bases and J 9 bases, with 15 bases left between them. The CDR3 nucleotides read TGTGCCAGCAGTTTCCCCCGCAGTGGACGGCCCCAGCATTTT. It yields the protein CASSFPRSGRPQHF.

This clonotype was counted at least ten times. The chain couples TRBV12-3 or TRBV12-4 to TRBJ2-5; no firm D call. V lost 7 bases, J lost 7 bases, and 22 bases lay in between. The CDR3 covers 15 residues. Here the CDR3 reads CASTQGRQFKGTQYF. CDR3 in DNA: TGTGCCAGCACCCAAGGTCGGCAGTTTAAGGGGACCCAGTACTTC.

This clonotype was recorded at least ten times. The chain recombines TRBV6-1 with TRBJ1-2, with TRBD1 identical over 8 bases. V dropped 7 bases and J dropped 7; count of bases not matched to a gene: 11. This CDR3 region has 14 residues. The germline V gene encodes CDR1 MNHNS and CDR2 SASEGT. The chain's CDR3 is CASTLTGARGGYTF. CDR3 coding DNA: TGTGCCAGCACCCTGACAGGGGCGAGGGGTGGCTACACCTTC.

V and J are TRBV27 and TRBJ2-7; D might be TRBD1 or TRBD2, each matching 6 bases. This CDR3 is built from 14 residues. Looked up from germline, CDR1 is MNHEY and CDR2 is SMNVEV (reference sequence). Trimming took off 6 bases at V and 0 bases at J, with 12 bases between the two ends. This CDR3 is CASRTRGASYEQYF. As DNA, the CDR3 is TGTGCCAGCAGGACGAGGGGGGCCTCCTACGAGCAGTACTTC.

This clonotype appeared many times. V gene TRBV12-3 or TRBV12-4 combines with J gene TRBJ1-1; the match to TRBD1 covers 7 bases. This CDR3 contains 13 residues. Unmatched junction bases numbered 5, after V lost 6 bases and J lost 4 bases. CDR3 region: CASSPTGSTEAFF. The CDR3 nucleotides are TGTGCCAGCAGCCCGACAGGGTCCACTGAAGCTTTCTTT.

This clonotype was picked up many times. The V and J genes are TRBV28 and TRBJ1-1; 7 positions match TRBD1. Germline CDR1 and CDR2: MDHEN and SYDVKM. The ends lost 6 bases at V and 0 bases at J; junction bases unmatched: 13. This CDR3 has 17 amino acids. CDR3 bases: TGTGCCAGCAGAGCCGGACCGGGACAGAAGATGAACACTGAAGCTTTCTTT. Its protein is CASRAGPGQKMNTEAFF.

This clonotype was counted only a few times. The rearrangement links TRBV12-3 or TRBV12-4 to TRBJ1-3; D is perhaps TRBD1 (5 bases). The CDR3 totals 15 residues. The V and J ends lost 5 bases and 0 bases respectively, with 11 bases between them. The CDR3 loop reads CASSPMGTSGNTIYF. As DNA, the CDR3 is TGTGCCAGCAGTCCGATGGGGACCTCTGGAAACACCATATATTTT.

This clonotype was observed many times. This chain joins TRBV9 and TRBJ2-5; the D gene could be TRBD1 or TRBD2 (6 bases each). The CDR3 has 15 residues. From germline, CDR1 is SGDLS and CDR2 YYNGEE. Trimming pared 0 bases from V and 0 bases from J, leaving 9 bases between. This chain's CDR3 is CASSVAGAHQETQYF. DNA of the CDR3: TGTGCCAGCAGCGTAGCGGGGGCCCACCAAGAGACCCAGTACTTC.

In this sample, this clonotype turned up many times. The gene calls are TRBV7-9 and TRBJ2-5, with TRBD2 matching over 11 bases. V dropped 5 bases and J dropped 5; count of bases not matched to a gene: 7. Germline V gene lookup returns CDR1 SEHNR and CDR2 FQNEAQ (reference sequence). The CDR3 contains 15 residues. The CDR3 sequence is CASSTGTSGRETQYF. In nucleotides, the CDR3 is TGTGCCAGCAGCACCGGGACTAGCGGAAGGGAGACCCAGTACTTC.

This clonotype was found many times. This chain connects TRBV20-1 to TRBJ2-2; TRBD1 matches at 8 bases. V was pared by 4 bases and J by 7 bases, with 11 bases of the junction left unmatched. This CDR3 is built from 15 residues. Germline V gene data show CDR1 as DFQATT and CDR2 as SNEGSKA (reference sequence). The CDR3 DNA reads TGCAGTGCTACAGACAGGGGTGCCGTAAGCGGGGAGCTGTTTTTT. Translation gives CSATDRGAVSGELFF.

This clonotype was observed a few times. The chain carries TRBV29-1 and TRBJ2-5; D gene ambiguous. CDR1 is SQVTM, CDR2 ANQGSEA, per germline. The V end was cut by 1 base, the J end by 0 bases, with 9 bases between. The CDR3 has 14 residues. CDR3 nucleotide sequence: TGCAGCGTTGAAGGCAGACTGTACCAAGAGACCCAGTACTTC. Its translation is CSVEGRLYQETQYF.

The J gene is TRBJ2-7, the V gene TRBV6-1, with 7 bases aligning to TRBD1. With 6 bases clipped from V and 7 bases from J, the junction kept 6 bases outside the gene matches. The CDR3 is made up of 12 amino acids. Germline-derived CDR1 and CDR2 are MNHNS and SASEGT. Written as DNA, the CDR3 is TGTGCCAGCAGCCATACAGGGGATGAGCAGTACTTC. Translating gives CASSHTGDEQYF.

V is TRBV28 and J is TRBJ2-5; 9 bases match TRBD2. CDR1 MDHEN and CDR2 SYDVKM come from the germline V gene. The junction had 15 bases not matched to a gene; V was cut back by 6 bases and J by 1 base. CDR3 length: 18 amino acids. CDR3 amino acids: CASSLRGIAGVTQETQYF. In nucleotides, the CDR3 is TGTGCCAGCAGCCTACGAGGGATAGCGGGGGTAACCCAAGAGACCCAGTACTTC.

This clonotype was picked up a small number of times. This chain connects TRBV20-1 to TRBJ2-7; tentative D call: TRBD2 (5 bases). Trimming took 2 bases from V and 6 from J, leaving 14 bases between them. The CDR3 contains 13 residues. Germline CDR1 is DFQATT and CDR2 is SNEGSKA (reference sequence). The CDR3 DNA sequence: TGCAGTGCTAGATTCCGGGGTGGGCCCGAGCAGTACTTC. The encoded protein is CSARFRGGPEQYF.

This clonotype was observed many times. CDR3 DNA sequence: TGTGCCAGCAGTGAATATGCGGGGAGCACAGATACGCAGTATTTT. This gives the protein CASSEYAGSTDTQYF. This rearrangement joins TRBV6-1 to TRBJ2-3; D perhaps matches TRBD2 (6 bases). Trimming stripped 2 bases from V and 0 bases from J, with 9 bases between. Germline lookup yields CDR1 MNHNS and CDR2 SASEGT. This CDR3 is built from 15 residues.

This clonotype occurred a few times. The rearrangement uses TRBV6-2 or TRBV6-3 and TRBJ1-6; 9 bases align to TRBD1. Germline CDR1 and CDR2: MNHEY and SVGEGT. The junction had 10 bases not matched to a gene; V was cut back by 2 bases and J by 5 bases. The CDR3 runs to 18 residues. The CDR3 sequence is CASSYGTGLNPHNSPLHF. CDR3 DNA: TGTGCCAGCAGTTACGGGACAGGGCTGAACCCCCATAATTCACCCCTCCACTTT.